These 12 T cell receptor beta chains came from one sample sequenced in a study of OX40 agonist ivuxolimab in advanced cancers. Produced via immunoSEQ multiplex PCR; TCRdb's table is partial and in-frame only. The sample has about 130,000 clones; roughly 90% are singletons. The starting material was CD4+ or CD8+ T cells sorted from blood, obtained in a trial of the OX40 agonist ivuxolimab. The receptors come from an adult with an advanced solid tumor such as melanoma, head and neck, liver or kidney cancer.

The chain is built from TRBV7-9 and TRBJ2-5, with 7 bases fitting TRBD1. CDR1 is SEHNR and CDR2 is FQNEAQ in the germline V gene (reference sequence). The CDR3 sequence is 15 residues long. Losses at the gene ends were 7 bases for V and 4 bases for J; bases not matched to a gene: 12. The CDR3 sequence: CASTASGGFRETQYF. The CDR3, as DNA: TGTGCCAGCACAGCGTCAGGGGGTTTTCGAGAGACCCAGTACTTC.

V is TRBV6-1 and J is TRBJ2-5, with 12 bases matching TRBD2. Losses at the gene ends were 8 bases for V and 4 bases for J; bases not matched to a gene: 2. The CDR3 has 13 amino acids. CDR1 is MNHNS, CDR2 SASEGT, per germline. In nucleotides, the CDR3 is TGTGCCAGCTTACTAGCGGGAGGAGAGACCCAGTACTTC. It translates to CASLLAGGETQYF.

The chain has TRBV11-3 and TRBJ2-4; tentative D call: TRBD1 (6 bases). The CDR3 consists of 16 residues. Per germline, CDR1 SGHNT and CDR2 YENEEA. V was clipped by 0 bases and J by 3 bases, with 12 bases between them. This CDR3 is CASSLDSRGVKNIQYF. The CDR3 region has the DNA TGTGCCAGCAGCTTAGATAGCAGGGGAGTCAAAAACATTCAGTACTTC.

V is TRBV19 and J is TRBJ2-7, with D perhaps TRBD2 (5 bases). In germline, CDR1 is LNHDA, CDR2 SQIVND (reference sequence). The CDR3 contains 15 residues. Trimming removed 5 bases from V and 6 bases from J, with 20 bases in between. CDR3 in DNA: TGTGCCAGTAGTTCCCCCGGCGGGCTTAAGTCCGAGCAGTACTTC. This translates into CASSSPGGLKSEQYF.

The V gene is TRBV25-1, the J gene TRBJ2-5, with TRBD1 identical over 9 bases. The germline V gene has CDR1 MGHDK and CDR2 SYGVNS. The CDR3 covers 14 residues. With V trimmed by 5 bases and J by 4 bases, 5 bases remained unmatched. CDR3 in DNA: TGTGCCAGCAGTAAACAGGGGGCTACAGAGACCCAGTACTTC. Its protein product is CASSKQGATETQYF. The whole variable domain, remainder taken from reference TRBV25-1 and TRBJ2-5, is EADIYQTPRYLVIGTGKKITLECSQTMGHDKMYWYQQDPGMELHLIHYSYGVNSTEKGDLSSESTVSRIRTEHFPLTLESARPSHTSQYLCASSKQGATETQYFGPGTRLLVL.

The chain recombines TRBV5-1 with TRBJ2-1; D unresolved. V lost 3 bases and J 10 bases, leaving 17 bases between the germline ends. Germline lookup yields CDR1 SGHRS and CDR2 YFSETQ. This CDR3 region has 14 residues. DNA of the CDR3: TGCGCCAGCAGCTCCGGCGTTATGTCTCAGGAGCAGTTCTTC. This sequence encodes CASSSGVMSQEQFF. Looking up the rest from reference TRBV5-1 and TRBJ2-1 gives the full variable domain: KAGVTQTPRYLIKTRGQQVTLSCSPISGHRSVSWYQQTPGQGLQFLFEYFSETQRNKGNFPGRFSGRQFSNSRSEMNVSTLELGDSALYLCASSSGVMSQEQFFGPGTRLTVL.

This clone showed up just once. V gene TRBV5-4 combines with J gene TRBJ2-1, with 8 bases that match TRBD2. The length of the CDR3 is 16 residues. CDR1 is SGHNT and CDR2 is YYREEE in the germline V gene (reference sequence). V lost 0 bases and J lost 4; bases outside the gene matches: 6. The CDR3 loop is CASSLAVGRVYNEQFF. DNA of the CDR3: TGTGCCAGCAGCTTGGCCGTCGGGAGGGTTTACAATGAGCAGTTCTTC. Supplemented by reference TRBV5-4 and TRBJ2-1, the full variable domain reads ETGVTQSPTHLIKTRGQQVTLRCSSQSGHNTVSWYQQALGQGPQFIFQYYREEENGRGNFPPRFSGLQFPNYSSELNVNALELDDSALYLCASSLAVGRVYNEQFFGPGTRLTVL.

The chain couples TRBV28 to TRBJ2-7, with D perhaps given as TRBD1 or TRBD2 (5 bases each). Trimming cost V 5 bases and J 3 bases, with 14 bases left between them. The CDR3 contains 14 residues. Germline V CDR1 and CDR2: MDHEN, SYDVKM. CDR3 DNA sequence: TGTGCCAGCAGTCCCGGGACGACAAACTACGAGCAGTACTTC. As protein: CASSPGTTNYEQYF.

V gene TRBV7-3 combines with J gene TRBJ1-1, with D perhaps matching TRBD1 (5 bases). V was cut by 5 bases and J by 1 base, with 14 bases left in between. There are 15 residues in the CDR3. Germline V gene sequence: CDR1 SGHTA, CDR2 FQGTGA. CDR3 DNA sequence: TGTGCCAGCAGCCCCCGGACACTATCGAACACTGAAGCTTTCTTT. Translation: CASSPRTLSNTEAFF.

The CDR3 loop reads CASSGEIGEQFF. DNA for the CDR3: TGTGCTAGTAGCGGGGAAATTGGTGAGCAGTTCTTC. The rearrangement uses TRBV12-5 and TRBJ2-1; 7 positions match TRBD2. V shed 8 bases, J shed 9 bases, and the junction held 7 bases outside the gene matches. Germline V CDR1 and CDR2: LGHNT, FRNRAP. CDR3 size: 12 residues.

CDR3 DNA sequence: TGCGCCAGCAGTAAACAGGGGGTCGACAATCAGCCCCAGCATTTT. The encoded protein is CASSKQGVDNQPQHF. The chain joins TRBV10-2 to TRBJ1-5, with 8 bases lining up with TRBD1. The V and J ends lost 5 bases and 3 bases, in that order; junction bases with no gene match: 6. The CDR3 runs to 15 residues. Germline V lookup: CDR1 WSHSY, CDR2 SAAADI.

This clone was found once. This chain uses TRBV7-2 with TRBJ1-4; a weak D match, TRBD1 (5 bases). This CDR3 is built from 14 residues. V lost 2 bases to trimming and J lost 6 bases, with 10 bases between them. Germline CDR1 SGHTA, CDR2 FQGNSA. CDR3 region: CASSLRDAYEKLFF. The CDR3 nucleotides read TGTGCCAGCAGCTTAAGGGACGCCTATGAAAAACTGTTTTTT.